These 30 T cell receptor beta chains share one sample of origin, sequenced in a study of blood T cell repertoires in COVID-19. TCRdb's copy holds only in-frame clones and misses some; the assay was immunoSEQ multiplex PCR. The sample lists fewer than 150,000 clones; over 75% were seen once. The sequenced material came from peripheral blood. These receptors all stem from a woman in her sixties or seventies with acute or convalescent COVID-19.

The chain joins TRBV7-9 to TRBJ2-3; a possible D gene is TRBD1 (6 bases). The CDR3 totals 12 residues. The germline V gene encodes CDR1 SEHNR and CDR2 FQNEAQ (reference sequence). Deletions cut 4 bases from V and 14 bases from J, with 16 bases between. The CDR3 sequence is CASSSAGDGAYF. As DNA, the CDR3 is TGTGCCAGCAGCTCCGCAGGGGACGGAGCGTATTTT. Full variable domain (remainder filled in from reference TRBV7-9 and TRBJ2-3): DTGVSQNPRHKITKRGQNVTFRCDPISEHNRLYWYRQTLGQGPEFLTYFQNEAQLEKSRLLSDRFSAERPKGSFSTLEIQRTEQGDSAMYLCASSSAGDGAYFGPGTRLTVL.

The rearrangement links TRBV27 to TRBJ1-2; D is unresolved. The germline CDR1 and CDR2 sequences are MNHEY and SMNVEV (reference sequence). The V gene lost 0 bases and the J gene lost 6 bases, with 11 bases spanning the gap. CDR3 length: 14 residues. CDR3 DNA sequence: TGTGCCAGCAGTTTATCGCGGGGAGTGGATGGCTACACCTTC. This sequence encodes CASSLSRGVDGYTF.

This chain uses TRBV5-6 with TRBJ2-7; possibly TRBD2 for D (5 bases). The CDR3 consists of 12 residues. The ends were cut back, 3 bases at V and 4 bases at J, with 8 bases in the middle. Germline V lookup: CDR1 SGHDT, CDR2 YYEEEE. The CDR3 sequence is CASSWTGYEQYF. The CDR3 bases are TGTGCCAGCAGCTGGACGGGATACGAGCAGTACTTC.

This clone was found a few times. The chain employs TRBV6-5 and TRBJ1-1, with 9 bases that match TRBD1. CDR3 length equals 11 residues. The ends lost 6 bases at V and 11 bases at J; junction bases unmatched: 4. Germline CDR1 MNHEY, CDR2 SVGAGI. In DNA, the CDR3 is TGTGCCAGCAGGGGACAGGGCGCTGCTTTCTTT. It yields the protein CASRGQGAAFF.

The V and J genes are TRBV20-1 and TRBJ2-3; no clear D. V was clipped by 3 bases and J by 2 bases, with 12 bases between them. The CDR3 contains 14 residues. CDR1 is DFQATT, CDR2 SNEGSKA, per germline (reference sequence). The CDR3 DNA reads as TGCAGTGCTAGTGGACCGGGTGACACAGATACGCAGTATTTT. Residues: CSASGPGDTDTQYF.

This clone has more than one count but fewer than ten. Germline is not matched at one junction end, which may reflect a read error. This chain links TRBV6-6 with TRBJ1-1, with D perhaps TRBD1 (6 bases). The length of the CDR3 is 16 residues. From germline, CDR1 is MNHNY and CDR2 SVGAGI (reference sequence). CDR3 in DNA: TGTGCCAGCACCCCTCCCGGACAGACCTTGAAGACTGAAGCTTTCTTT. Residues: CASTPPGQTLKTEAFF.

This clone was counted once. The V gene is TRBV20-1, the J gene TRBJ2-7; a weak D match, TRBD1 (6 bases). The germline V gene has CDR1 DFQATT and CDR2 SNEGSKA (reference sequence). This CDR3 has 12 residues. V gave up 3 bases and J gave up 2 bases, with 8 bases separating them. The CDR3 is CSASQGTYEQYF. The CDR3 DNA sequence: TGCAGTGCTAGTCAGGGGACCTACGAGCAGTACTTC.

The CDR3 is CASRTGTREGGYTF. DNA for the CDR3: TGTGCCAGTAGAACCGGGACAAGGGAGGGTGGCTACACCTTC. The chain employs TRBV19 and TRBJ1-2; D may be TRBD1 (6 bases). The CDR3 runs to 14 residues. V gave up 6 bases and J gave up 7 bases, with 18 bases separating them. Germline assignment: CDR1 LNHDA and CDR2 SQIVND (reference sequence).

CDR3 coding DNA: TGTGCCAGCAGCCACTCGGGACTTGTCCCCCTCGGAGAGCAGTTCTTC. The encoded protein is CASSHSGLVPLGEQFF. This rearrangement joins TRBV3-1 (or the pseudogene TRBV3-2) to TRBJ2-1, with D possibly TRBD2 on 6 matching bases. Between the trimmed V and J ends, which lost 3 bases and 10 bases, there was a span of 22 bases. The CDR3 sequence is 16 residues long. Germline V gene lookup returns CDR1 LGHDT and CDR2 YNNKEL (reference sequence).

V usage is TRBV5-6 and J usage is TRBJ1-1, with 7 positions matching TRBD1. CDR1 is SGHDT, CDR2 YYEEEE, per germline. The CDR3 is 14 amino acids. The V segment lost 5 bases and the J segment 1 base; nucleotides outside the gene matches: 5. This CDR3 is CASSRGRPNTEAFF. For the CDR3, the DNA is TGTGCCAGCAGTAGGGGGCGGCCGAACACTGAAGCTTTCTTT.

The genes are TRBV29-1 and TRBJ2-1; 11 positions agree with TRBD2. J lost 6 bases, V lost 7 bases, and 5 bases had no gene match. The CDR3 is made up of 13 amino acids. The germline V gene has CDR1 SQVTM and CDR2 ANQGSEA. In DNA form, the CDR3 reads TGCAGCGCCGGACTAGCGGGCGTCAATGAGCAGTTCTTC. It codes for CSAGLAGVNEQFF.

The V and J genes are TRBV27 and TRBJ1-1; 9 nucleotides agree with TRBD1. V shed 3 bases and J 2 bases; nucleotides not matched to a gene: 1. Germline CDR1 MNHEY, CDR2 SMNVEV (reference sequence). The CDR3 totals 14 residues. The CDR3 here is CASSLDRGNTEAFF. The CDR3 region has the DNA TGTGCCAGCAGTTTGGACAGGGGAAACACTGAAGCTTTCTTT.

This chain connects TRBV5-1 to TRBJ1-1, with 11 bases aligning to TRBD1. Germline lookup yields CDR1 SGHRS and CDR2 YFSETQ. This CDR3 comprises 16 residues. Trimming at V came to 4 bases and at J to 4 bases, leaving 9 bases not matched to a gene. Written as DNA, the CDR3 is TGCGCCAGCAGCCGCCCCGGACAGGGGGCGGGCACTGAAGCTTTCTTT. This encodes CASSRPGQGAGTEAFF.

This clone has just one count. V gene TRBV9 combines with J gene TRBJ2-6; possible D gene TRBD2, 5 bases. V shed 7 bases and J shed 2 bases, with 10 bases lying between them. CDR1 and CDR2 from the germline V gene are SGDLS and YYNGEE. CDR3 length: 14 residues. The CDR3 is CASGRRPGANVLTF. The CDR3 nucleotides read TGTGCCAGCGGGAGACGCCCTGGGGCCAACGTCCTGACTTTC.

This clone was seen a handful of times. The V gene is TRBV28, the J gene TRBJ1-1; D not certain. Germline assignment: CDR1 MDHEN and CDR2 SYDVKM. The CDR3 runs to 15 residues. V lost 6 bases and J 2 bases, leaving 16 bases between the germline ends. CDR3 sequence: CASSELRTGNTEAFF. For the CDR3, the DNA is TGTGCCAGCAGCGAGCTACGGACGGGAAACACTGAAGCTTTCTTT.

This chain connects TRBV28 to TRBJ1-5; possible D gene TRBD1, 6 bases. The germline V gene encodes CDR1 MDHEN and CDR2 SYDVKM. Trimming shortened V by 7 bases and J by 7 bases, and 14 bases separated the two germline ends. The CDR3 has 13 residues. This CDR3 is CASKDGGGQPQHF. The CDR3 bases are TGTGCCAGCAAGGATGGGGGCGGCCAGCCCCAGCATTTT. Full variable domain (outside the CDR3, taken from reference TRBV28 and TRBJ1-5): DVKVTQSSRYLVKRTGEKVFLECVQDMDHENMFWYRQDPGLGLRLIYFSYDVKMKEKGDIPEGYSVSREKKERFSLILESASTNQTSMYLCASKDGGGQPQHFGDGTRLSIL.

This clone was counted only a few times. This chain links TRBV6-6 with TRBJ1-1; 10 bases map to TRBD1. Trimming removed 10 bases from V and 5 bases from J; junction bases left unmatched: 7. In germline, CDR1 is MNHNY, CDR2 SVGAGI (reference sequence). This CDR3 has 13 residues. The CDR3 DNA reads as TGTGCCATTCGGGGACAGGGGTTTACTGAAGCTTTCTTT. This codes for CAIRGQGFTEAFF.

J is TRBJ1-6 and V is TRBV28, with D possibly TRBD1 on 6 matching bases. V lost 2 bases, J lost 7 bases, and 9 bases lay in between. Germline lookup yields CDR1 MDHEN and CDR2 SYDVKM. This CDR3 has 14 amino acids. This chain's CDR3 is CASSLGGANSPLHF. The CDR3 DNA follows: TGTGCCAGCAGTTTAGGGGGGGCCAATTCACCCCTCCACTTT.

The chain carries TRBV19 and TRBJ2-1, with TRBD2 as a possible D gene (6 bases). CDR3 size: 16 residues. The V end was cut by 4 bases, the J end by 0 bases, with 13 bases between. CDR1 and CDR2 from the germline V gene are LNHDA and SQIVND (reference sequence). CDR3 sequence (DNA): TGTGCCAGTAGTAGGGGACTCCTAAGCTCCTACAATGAGCAGTTCTTC. Translation gives CASSRGLLSSYNEQFF.

About this clone itself: This sample includes further DNA sequences coding for the same CDR3. The rearrangement links TRBV3-1 (or the pseudogene TRBV3-2) to TRBJ1-1; the match to TRBD1 covers 11 bases. V trimming: 4 bases; J trimming: 6 bases; junction bases outside the gene matches: 7. Germline CDR1 and CDR2: LGHDT and YNNKEL (reference sequence). This CDR3 spans 15 amino acids. The CDR3 sequence: CASSLGTGGGAEAFF. Written as DNA, the CDR3 is TGTGCCAGCAGCCTAGGGACAGGGGGTGGGGCTGAAGCTTTCTTT.

This CDR3 is CASSDVAGPPDYGYTF. The CDR3 DNA reads as TGTGCCAGCAGTGATGTAGCGGGCCCCCCGGACTATGGCTACACCTTC. The chain couples TRBV25-1 to TRBJ1-2, with unresolved D. Trimming shortened V by 3 bases and J by 3 bases, and 17 bases separated the two germline ends. The CDR3 has 16 residues. Per germline, CDR1 MGHDK and CDR2 SYGVNS.

The rearrangement links TRBV27 to TRBJ2-1, with D unresolved. There are 13 residues in the CDR3. V was pared by 3 bases and J by 2 bases, with 5 bases between. The germline V gene has CDR1 MNHEY and CDR2 SMNVEV (reference sequence). The CDR3 coding sequence is TGTGCCAGCAGTTTTCCTCCCTACAATGAGCAGTTCTTC. Translating it yields CASSFPPYNEQFF.

CDR3 bases: TGTGCCAGCAGTGAATATATCAGGATAGACTCCTACAATGAGCAGTTCTTC. This gives the protein CASSEYIRIDSYNEQFF. The gene calls are TRBV25-1 and TRBJ2-1, with D hard to call. Germline loops: CDR1 MGHDK, CDR2 SYGVNS. The CDR3 totals 17 residues. Between the trimmed V and J ends, which lost 0 bases and 0 bases, there was a span of 12 bases.

V and J are TRBV28 and TRBJ1-2; D gene ambiguous. CDR1 MDHEN and CDR2 SYDVKM come from the germline V gene. The V and J ends lost 2 bases and 2 bases respectively, with 6 bases between them. The length of the CDR3 is 13 residues. The CDR3 protein is CASSLDNNYGYTF. The CDR3 bases are TGTGCCAGCAGTTTAGACAACAACTATGGCTACACCTTC.

The V gene is TRBV5-5, the J gene TRBJ2-1, with 7 bases that match TRBD1. The junction had 6 bases not matched to a gene; V was cut back by 4 bases and J by 2 bases. Germline values: CDR1 SGHKS, CDR2 YYEKEE (reference sequence). The CDR3 has 15 amino acids. The DNA of the CDR3 is TGTGCCAGCAGCCCCCGACAGGGACCCTACAATGAGCAGTTCTTC. Residues: CASSPRQGPYNEQFF.

This chain uses TRBV18 with TRBJ2-1; 9 bases fit TRBD2. The V gene's germline CDR1 is KGHSH and CDR2 LQKENI. The ends lost 3 bases at V and 3 bases at J; junction bases unmatched: 9. This CDR3 has 17 residues. CDR3 protein: CASSPAAGLAVYNEQFF. In DNA, the CDR3 is TGTGCCAGCTCACCCGCGGCGGGACTAGCTGTCTACAATGAGCAGTTCTTC.

As to this clone: An end of the junction differs from the germline gene, which may be a read error. The CDR3 here is CASSSRQAHAF. The CDR3 region has the DNA TGTGCCAGCAGTTCCCGACAGGCCCACGCCTTC. The rearrangement links TRBV12-3 or TRBV12-4 to TRBJ1-2; D might be TRBD1 (6 bases). This CDR3 has 11 residues.

This chain links TRBV11-3 with TRBJ2-2, with a possible D match to TRBD2 (5 bases). The V gene lost 5 bases and the J gene lost 1 base, with 17 bases spanning the gap. Germline-derived CDR1 and CDR2 are SGHNT and YENEEA. CDR3 size: 17 residues. CDR3: CASSPWTRRENTGELFF. The CDR3, as DNA: TGTGCCAGCAGCCCCTGGACCCGACGGGAGAACACCGGGGAGCTGTTTTTT.

V usage is TRBV11-2 and J usage is TRBJ1-3, with 7 nucleotides matching TRBD1. The germline gives CDR1 SGHAT, CDR2 FQNNGV. Trimming cost V 5 bases and J 0 bases; bases outside gene matches: 4. This CDR3 is 15 amino acids long. DNA of the CDR3: TGTGCCAGCAGCGAGGGGACAGTCTCTGGAAACACCATATATTTT. Its protein product is CASSEGTVSGNTIYF.

The V and J genes are TRBV13 and TRBJ2-7; D might be TRBD2 (5 bases). The CDR3 is made up of 14 amino acids. V was trimmed by 3 bases and J by 4 bases, leaving 13 bases between them. Germline CDR1 is PRHDT and CDR2 is FYEKMQ (reference sequence). DNA for the CDR3: TGTGCCAGCAGCTTCTTCGGAGGCCGGTACGAGCAGTACGTC. Its protein is CASSFFGGRYEQYV.